Each of the 21 T cell receptor beta chains below was sequenced from the same sample in a study of T cell changes during pregnancy in multiple sclerosis. Profiled with immunoSEQ multiplex PCR; TCRdb holds only in-frame clones, not every one. The table records about 96,000 clones, around 92% of them present only once. The sample consisted of peripheral blood, taken in the first trimester of pregnancy. The receptors derive from a female donor with multiple sclerosis, enrolled in a pregnancy study.

The V gene is TRBV2, the J gene TRBJ1-2; 9 bases fit TRBD1. Losses at the gene ends were 4 bases for V and 8 bases for J; bases not matched to a gene: 5. This CDR3 contains 13 residues. Germline CDR1 SNHLY, CDR2 FYNNEI. The CDR3 reads CASSVRQGDGYTF. The DNA for the CDR3 is TGTGCCAGCAGTGTTCGACAGGGGGACGGCTACACCTTC.

The genes are TRBV6-1 and TRBJ2-5, with 7 positions matching TRBD1. The CDR3 sequence is 18 residues long. Per the germline V gene, CDR1 is MNHNS and CDR2 is SASEGT. Trimming cost V 2 bases and J 2 bases; bases outside gene matches: 14. The DNA of the CDR3 is TGTGCCAGCAGTGAACGTTTCCCTAGCAGGGGGAGTCAAGAGACCCAGTACTTC. This gives the protein CASSERFPSRGSQETQYF.

This clone came up many times. V is TRBV19 and J is TRBJ1-5; 8 bases are a match to TRBD1. V shed 3 bases, J shed 7 bases, and the junction held 5 bases outside the gene matches. The CDR3 is made up of 14 amino acids. Germline loops: CDR1 LNHDA, CDR2 SQIVND (reference sequence). CDR3 amino acids: CASSIRTGKQPQHF. The CDR3 bases are TGTGCCAGTAGTATCCGGACAGGGAAACAGCCCCAGCATTTT.

The gene calls are TRBV21-1 and TRBJ2-1; the table assigns TRBD2, which was not confirmed against the DNA. TRBV21-1 is listed as a pseudogene. This CDR3 is built from 15 residues. The chain's CDR3 is CASSPGTSGHNEQFF. CDR3 DNA sequence: TGTGCCAGCAGCCCGGGGACTAGCGGGCACAATGAGCAGTTCTTC.

This clone was recorded only once. J is TRBJ2-1 and V is TRBV29-1; 8 bases align to TRBD1. Trimming removed 1 base from V and 5 bases from J; junction bases left unmatched: 7. Looked up from germline, CDR1 is SQVTM and CDR2 is ANQGSEA. CDR3 length: 15 amino acids. The CDR3 DNA follows: TGCAGCGTTGAAGGACGAAAGGGACAGGACAATGAGCAGTTCTTC. Protein product: CSVEGRKGQDNEQFF.

The V gene is TRBV27, the J gene TRBJ2-1; 14 nucleotides align to TRBD2. This CDR3 is built from 15 residues. Germline CDR1 MNHEY, CDR2 SMNVEV (reference sequence). V lost 8 bases to trimming and J lost 9 bases; unmatched junction nucleotides: 9. This CDR3 reads CASRRGTSGSGEQFF. CDR3 bases: TGTGCCAGCCGCAGAGGGACTAGCGGGAGTGGTGAGCAGTTCTTC.

This clone was observed a handful of times. The chain uses TRBV30 and TRBJ1-1, with D possibly being TRBD1 (5 bases). Germline loops: CDR1 GTSNPN, CDR2 SVGIG (reference sequence). Trimming cost V 8 bases and J 7 bases, with 20 bases left between them. There are 13 residues in the CDR3. The CDR3 region has the DNA TGTGCCCAACGACAGTTCTCTTTATATGAAGCTTTCTTT. It is translated as CAQRQFSLYEAFF.

This sequence joins TRBV19 and TRBJ2-1; D not certain. The CDR3 is 17 residues long. Between the trimmed V and J ends, which lost 0 bases and 0 bases, there was a span of 12 bases. CDR1 and CDR2 (germline): LNHDA, SQIVND (reference sequence). The CDR3 nucleotides are TGTGCCAGTAGTATAGATGACGCCGGGTCCTCCTACAATGAGCAGTTCTTC. Translating it yields CASSIDDAGSSYNEQFF.

The chain uses TRBV7-6 and TRBJ2-1; a possible D gene is TRBD1 (5 bases). There are 16 residues in the CDR3. CDR1 is SGHVS, CDR2 FNYEAQ, per germline. Trimming cost V 1 base and J 10 bases, with 20 bases left between them. The CDR3 protein is CASSLGAAGPNEEQFF. CDR3 DNA: TGTGCCAGCAGCTTAGGGGCGGCAGGGCCCAATGAAGAGCAGTTCTTC. The full variable domain, rest sourced from reference TRBV7-6 and TRBJ2-1, is GAGVSQSPRYKVTKRGQDVALRCDPISGHVSLYWYRQALGQGPEFLTYFNYEAQQDKSGLPNDRFSAERPEGSISTLTIQRTEQRDSAMYRCASSLGAAGPNEEQFFGPGTRLTVL.

The V call is TRBV29-1, the J call TRBJ2-5; a possible D gene is TRBD1 (6 bases). Trimming cost V 2 bases and J 4 bases, with 17 bases left between them. Per the germline V gene, CDR1 is SQVTM and CDR2 is ANQGSEA. The CDR3 spans 15 residues. Here the CDR3 reads CSVEPLRGGRETQYF. The CDR3 DNA reads TGCAGCGTTGAACCTCTCCGAGGGGGTCGAGAGACCCAGTACTTC. Full variable domain (remainder filled in from reference TRBV29-1 and TRBJ2-5): SAVISQKPSRDICQRGTSLTIQCQVDSQVTMMFWYRQQPGQSLTLIATANQGSEATYESGFVIDKFPISRPNLTFSTLTVSNMSPEDSSIYLCSVEPLRGGRETQYFGPGTRLLVL.

This chain connects TRBV11-3 to TRBJ2-7; D is perhaps TRBD2 (6 bases). The CDR3 spans 14 residues. V was shortened by 6 bases and J by 4 bases, with 16 bases between the two germline ends. The germline V gene has CDR1 SGHNT and CDR2 YENEEA. The CDR3 coding sequence is TGTGCCAGCAGGTTCCCCGACAGCGGGTACGAGCAGTACTTC. It translates to CASRFPDSGYEQYF.

The genes are TRBV4-2 and TRBJ1-5, with D unclear. From germline, CDR1 is LGHNA and CDR2 YNFKEQ. The CDR3 is made up of 17 amino acids. Trimming pared 1 base from V and 0 bases from J, leaving 13 bases between. CDR3 DNA: TGTGCCAGCAGCCAAGGTGGCGGAGATTATAGCAATCAGCCCCAGCATTTT. The encoded protein is CASSQGGGDYSNQPQHF.

The rearrangement uses TRBV5-4 and TRBJ2-3, with a tentative D call TRBD1 (5 bases). Germline CDR1 is SGHNT and CDR2 is YYREEE (reference sequence). Trimming took off 2 bases at V and 2 bases at J, with 9 bases between the two ends. The CDR3 length is 14 residues. The CDR3 loop is CASSLAGLTDTQYF. CDR3 nucleotides: TGTGCCAGCAGCTTAGCAGGGCTCACAGATACGCAGTATTTT.

DNA of the CDR3: TGTGCCAGCAGTATCATCGAGGACAGGGTAAGCTCTGGGGCCAACGTCCTGACTTTC. Translating it yields CASSIIEDRVSSGANVLTF. This rearrangement joins TRBV27 to TRBJ2-6; 8 nucleotides match TRBD1. The junction had 12 bases not matched to a gene; V was cut back by 5 bases and J by 0 bases. The CDR3 runs 19 residues. Looked up from germline, CDR1 is MNHEY and CDR2 is SMNVEV (reference sequence).

J is TRBJ1-1 and V is TRBV28; 10 positions agree with TRBD1. This CDR3 is 16 amino acids long. Germline V CDR1 and CDR2: MDHEN, SYDVKM. The J segment lost 0 bases and the V segment lost 6 bases, leaving 7 bases of the junction unmatched. For the CDR3, the DNA is TGTGCCAGCAGGATCCGGGACAGGGGCATGAACACTGAAGCTTTCTTT. It translates to CASRIRDRGMNTEAFF.

The genes are TRBV21-1 and TRBJ2-3; the table's TRBD2 call for D was not verified on the DNA. TRBV21-1 is assigned pseudogene status. The CDR3 extends over 17 amino acids. CDR3 loop: CASSKAPGAASTDTQYF. The CDR3 DNA reads TGTGCCAGCAGCAAAGCCCCTGGAGCGGCGTCCACAGATACGCAGTATTTT.

The gene calls are TRBV6-6 and TRBJ2-7, with 11 bases that match TRBD2. The CDR3 runs to 15 residues. Per the germline V gene, CDR1 is MNHNY and CDR2 is SVGAGI (reference sequence). V trimming: 6 bases; J trimming: 2 bases; junction bases outside the gene matches: 6. The CDR3 DNA reads as TGTGCCAGCAGCTCCTTAGCGGGAGGGACCTACGAGCAGTACTTC. Translated: CASSSLAGGTYEQYF.

A remark on this clone: The sample contains more than one DNA sequence encoding this CDR3. J is TRBJ2-7 and V is TRBV9; 8 bases fit TRBD2. V lost 0 bases and J lost 3; bases outside the gene matches: 2. The germline V gene encodes CDR1 SGDLS and CDR2 YYNGEE. This CDR3 region has 14 residues. CDR3 sequence: CASSVDGTSYEQYF. The CDR3 DNA is TGTGCCAGCAGCGTAGACGGGACTAGCTACGAGCAGTACTTC. The full variable domain, completed using reference TRBV9 and TRBJ2-7, is DSGVTQTPKHLITATGQRVTLRCSPRSGDLSVYWYQQSLDQGLQFLIQYYNGEERAKGNILERFSAQQFPDLHSELNLSSLELGDSALYFCASSVDGTSYEQYFGPGTRLTVT.

DNA for the CDR3: TGTGCCAGTAGTACCCGGACAGGGGGTTCCTTCAATCAGCCCCAGCATTTT. Translated, it gives CASSTRTGGSFNQPQHF. The chain carries TRBV19 and TRBJ1-5; TRBD1 matches at 10 bases. This CDR3 has 17 amino acids. Germline V lookup: CDR1 LNHDA, CDR2 SQIVND (reference sequence). With V trimmed by 4 bases and J by 3 bases, 9 bases remained unmatched. Based on the CDR3 plus reference TRBV19 and TRBJ1-5, the full variable domain is DGGITQSPKYLFRKEGQNVTLSCEQNLNHDAMYWYRQDPGQGLRLIYYSQIVNDFQKGDIAEGYSVSREKKESFPLTVTSAQKNPTAFYLCASSTRTGGSFNQPQHFGDGTRLSIL.

The chain recombines TRBV11-2 with TRBJ1-3; D is unclear. Germline CDR1 SGHAT, CDR2 FQNNGV. V was cut by 1 base and J by 2 bases, with 6 bases left in between. The CDR3 is 14 residues long. This CDR3 reads CASSLGSTGNTIYF. The CDR3 coding sequence is TGTGCCAGCAGCTTAGGTTCAACTGGAAACACCATATATTTT.

V and J are TRBV15 and TRBJ1-4; 10 bases line up with TRBD1. The CDR3 is made up of 15 amino acids. Germline trimming cut 2 bases from V and 7 bases from J; bases unmatched to any gene: 4. In germline, CDR1 is LNHNV, CDR2 YYDKDF (reference sequence). The CDR3 loop reads CATSRSDRGIEKLFF. The CDR3 DNA sequence: TGTGCCACCAGCAGATCGGACAGGGGGATTGAAAAACTGTTTTTT.